These 26 T cell receptor beta chains share one sample of origin, sequenced in a study of blood T cells in healthy people across ages (dated by TCRdb to the mid-2010s). Library preparation employed 5' RACE. Sequencing relied on an Illumina HiSeq 2500. A second about 7 to 12 cycle PCR used a sample-barcoded 5' primer and a J-beta primer mix. TCRdb trimmed the raw reads at Q25, called clones with MiXCR and kept productive beta chains. Each record represents a unique CDR3 protein, reported with the most common genes and DNA among its rows. The sample profile shows hundreds of thousands of distinct CDR3 sequences; under 45% of them were found once. Approximately 20% of the sample is in the top ten clones. The sequenced sample consisted of blood. The receptors come from a man aged 55 to 70 in good health.

V usage is TRBV2 and J usage is TRBJ1-5; D uncertain. The CDR3 runs to 14 residues. Between the trimmed V and J ends, which lost 6 bases and 4 bases, there was a span of 13 bases. In germline, CDR1 is SNHLY, CDR2 FYNNEI. The CDR3 DNA sequence: TGTGCCAGCAGCTGGCAGGTCGCTAATCAGCCCCAGCATTTT. Translated, it gives CASSWQVANQPQHF.

This clonotype was counted ten times or more. The rearrangement uses TRBV5-8 and TRBJ2-5; TRBD1 matches 8 bases. V shed 4 bases, J shed 4 bases, and the junction held 9 bases outside the gene matches. The CDR3 sequence is 15 residues long. CDR1 is SGHTS and CDR2 is YDEGEE in the germline V gene. CDR3 bases: TGTGCCAGCAGCAAAGGACAGGGAGTGACAGAGACCCAGTACTTC. Residues: CASSKGQGVTETQYF.

The rearrangement joins TRBV20-1 to TRBJ2-5, with D possibly being TRBD1 or TRBD2 (6 bases each). Germline V lookup: CDR1 DFQATT, CDR2 SNEGSKA (reference sequence). The V gene lost 0 bases and the J gene lost 4 bases, with 15 bases spanning the gap. The CDR3 is 15 residues long. Here the CDR3 reads CSARDWGARGETQYF. CDR3 in DNA: TGCAGTGCTAGAGACTGGGGGGCTAGAGGAGAGACCCAGTACTTC.

The chain links TRBV20-1 to TRBJ1-6; D perhaps matches TRBD1 (5 bases). V dropped 1 base and J dropped 5 bases, with 15 bases sitting between them. The germline V gene encodes CDR1 DFQATT and CDR2 SNEGSKA (reference sequence). CDR3 length: 16 residues. The CDR3 DNA reads as TGCAGTGCTAGAGTGGGGCCGGGCCGCGATAATTCACCCCTCCACTTT. Its translation is CSARVGPGRDNSPLHF.

This clonotype was seen only a few times. In DNA form, the CDR3 reads TGTGCCACGGGGGGCAGGGTTTCTTACAAGAACACTGAAGCTTTCTTT. Protein: CATGGRVSYKNTEAFF. V gene TRBV21-1 combines with J gene TRBJ1-1; no check of the table's D call, TRBD1, against the DNA was made. TRBV21-1 is deemed a pseudogene. The CDR3 length is 16 residues.

This clonotype was picked up a small number of times. The chain is built from TRBV6-5 and TRBJ2-7; TRBD1 matches at 8 bases. The CDR3 has 14 residues. The ends lost 4 bases at V and 6 bases at J; junction bases unmatched: 8. CDR1 and CDR2 from the germline V gene are MNHEY and SVGAGI. This chain's CDR3 is CASSSGTGGAEQYF. In DNA form, the CDR3 reads TGTGCCAGCAGTTCCGGGACAGGAGGCGCCGAGCAGTACTTC.

This clonotype was observed a handful of times. The chain joins TRBV5-6 to TRBJ2-3, with D unclear. The V end was cut by 0 bases, the J end by 4 bases, with 12 bases between. The germline CDR1 and CDR2 sequences are SGHDT and YYEEEE. This CDR3 has 15 residues. CDR3 protein: CASSLAPAVADTQYF. DNA of the CDR3: TGTGCCAGCAGCTTGGCCCCGGCAGTCGCAGATACGCAGTATTTT.

The V and J genes are TRBV2 and TRBJ2-4, with D perhaps matching TRBD1 (5 bases). The closer fit of TRBJ2-7 to the DNA end suggests the J call may be wrong. Germline V gives CDR1 SNHLY, CDR2 FYNNEI. The CDR3 is 12 amino acids. The CDR3 protein is CASKAGLHEQYF. The CDR3 DNA reads TGTGCCAGCAAGGCAGGGTTGCACGAGCAGTACTTC.

The chain recombines TRBV11-2 with TRBJ2-7; TRBD2 matches at 14 bases. CDR1 is SGHAT and CDR2 is FQNNGV in the germline V gene. This CDR3 has 14 residues. V lost 5 bases and J lost 7; bases outside the gene matches: 4. CDR3 sequence (DNA): TGTGCCAGCAGCCGGACTAGCGGGGGGTCGGAGCAGTACTTC. Translation: CASSRTSGGSEQYF.

The chain joins TRBV5-5 to TRBJ2-5, with D possibly called TRBD1 or TRBD2 (6 bases each). The germline CDR1 and CDR2 sequences are SGHKS and YYEKEE (reference sequence). V gave up 3 bases and J gave up 5 bases, with 17 bases separating them. The CDR3 runs to 15 residues. The CDR3: CASSSPGGVGETQYF. In DNA, the CDR3 is TGTGCCAGCAGCTCTCCCGGGGGCGTAGGGGAGACCCAGTACTTC.

The chain is built from TRBV20-1 and TRBJ2-1, with a weak D call TRBD2 (7 bases). This CDR3 has 12 residues. Germline V gives CDR1 DFQATT, CDR2 SNEGSKA (reference sequence). Trimming left V 5 bases short and J 8 bases short, with 13 bases between. The CDR3 sequence: CSAPRGGHEQFF. DNA for the CDR3: TGCAGTGCTCCAAGGGGGGGTCATGAGCAGTTCTTC.

This clonotype has a handful of counts. CDR3 in amino acids: CASGTGATSGGDQETQYF. The CDR3 DNA reads TGCGCCAGTGGGACAGGGGCGACTAGCGGGGGGGACCAAGAGACCCAGTACTTC. The chain couples TRBV10-1 to TRBJ2-5; 14 nucleotides match TRBD2. V gave up 9 bases and J gave up 0 bases; unmatched junction bases: 12. The germline gives CDR1 WNHNN, CDR2 SYGVQD (reference sequence). The CDR3 is made up of 18 amino acids.

The chain is built from TRBV20-1 and TRBJ2-7; D unresolved. Germline CDR1 reads DFQATT; CDR2 reads SNEGSKA (reference sequence). Trimming pared 6 bases from V and 2 bases from J, leaving 17 bases between. The CDR3 sequence is 14 residues long. The CDR3, as DNA: TGCAGTGCAAACCACGCGGTCCTTCCCTACGAGCAGTACTTC. Its protein product is CSANHAVLPYEQYF.

Only a few counts were recorded for this clonotype. The V gene is TRBV20-1, the J gene TRBJ2-4; TRBD2 aligns across 11 bases. The DNA end is a closer match to TRBJ2-7, so the J assignment may be wrong. The CDR3 totals 14 residues. Germline V CDR1 and CDR2: DFQATT, SNEGSKA (reference sequence). DNA of the CDR3: TGCAGTGCTAAGACTAGCGGGGAGCCCTACGAGCAGTACTTC. Its translation is CSAKTSGEPYEQYF.

The chain employs TRBV4-3 and TRBJ2-7; 7 bases agree with TRBD2. The CDR3 is 15 residues long. Trimming took 4 bases from V and 2 from J; bases not matched to a gene: 8. Germline V lookup: CDR1 LGHNA, CDR2 YSLEER. The CDR3 here is CASSPGRGVTYEQYF. The CDR3 coding sequence is TGCGCCAGCAGCCCCGGACGGGGGGTTACCTACGAGCAGTACTTC.

The chain combines TRBV28 with TRBJ1-5, with 7 positions matching TRBD1. The V gene end was trimmed by 7 bases and the J gene end by 6 bases; junction bases not matched to a gene: 3. The CDR3 contains 12 residues. CDR1 and CDR2 (germline): MDHEN, SYDVKM. The CDR3 loop is CASKGASQPQHF. The DNA for the CDR3 is TGTGCCAGCAAGGGGGCCTCTCAGCCCCAGCATTTT.

This clonotype was counted between two and nine times. This chain uses TRBV7-8 with TRBJ2-4; TRBD1 is a possible D gene (6 bases). The CDR3 is 15 residues long. Trimming cost V 1 base and J 4 bases, with 11 bases left between them. From germline, CDR1 is SGHVS and CDR2 FQNEAQ. CDR3 residues: CASSLDTGTKNIQYF. The CDR3 nucleotides are TGTGCCAGCAGCTTAGACACAGGGACAAAAAACATTCAGTACTTC.

The V and J genes are TRBV18 and TRBJ1-4, with a tentative D call TRBD1 (6 bases). The CDR3 spans 15 residues. V was clipped by 3 bases and J by 4 bases, with 12 bases between them. Germline-derived CDR1 and CDR2 are KGHSH and LQKENI. CDR3 in DNA: TGTGCCAGCTCACCTCGGACAGCCGATAATGAAAAACTGTTTTTT. The encoded protein is CASSPRTADNEKLFF.

The V call is TRBV5-1, the J call TRBJ2-7, with unresolved D. There are 16 residues in the CDR3. Trimming took off 6 bases at V and 0 bases at J, with 19 bases between the two ends. The germline V gene encodes CDR1 SGHRS and CDR2 YFSETQ. Written as DNA, the CDR3 is TGCGCCAGCACCCTTTCAGGAAGAGACTTCTCCTACGAGCAGTACTTC. Protein sequence: CASTLSGRDFSYEQYF.

A few counts support this clonotype. The rearrangement links TRBV7-2 to TRBJ1-5; D not resolved. The CDR3 is made up of 14 amino acids. The V and J ends lost 4 bases and 4 bases respectively, with 11 bases between them. Germline V gene data show CDR1 as SGHTA and CDR2 as FQGNSA. The CDR3, as DNA: TGTGCCAGCAGCTCACTTTTGGGTAATCAGCCCCAGCATTTT. Its translation is CASSSLLGNQPQHF.

This clonotype was counted many times. The chain couples TRBV20-1 to TRBJ1-1; D gene uncertain. This CDR3 is built from 13 residues. Trimming stripped 2 bases from V and 5 bases from J, with 12 bases between. CDR1 DFQATT and CDR2 SNEGSKA come from the germline V gene (reference sequence). The CDR3 here is CSARLPQRTEAFF. DNA for the CDR3: TGCAGTGCTAGACTCCCACAACGGACTGAAGCTTTCTTT.

The rearrangement joins TRBV6-5 to TRBJ1-1; D unclear. CDR1 and CDR2 from the germline V gene are MNHEY and SVGAGI. The CDR3 has 13 residues. Trimming shortened V by 0 bases and J by 3 bases, and 5 bases separated the two germline ends. CDR3 nucleotide sequence: TGTGCCAGCAGTTACTCGTTCCACACTGAAGCTTTCTTT. This codes for CASSYSFHTEAFF.

This chain connects TRBV10-3 to TRBJ2-1, with D perhaps matching TRBD2 (6 bases). V was clipped by 4 bases and J by 4 bases, with 11 bases between them. Germline V lookup: CDR1 ENHRY, CDR2 SYGVKD. The CDR3 has 14 residues. The DNA of the CDR3 is TGTGCCATCAGTGTTGGGGGGTCGTACAATGAGCAGTTCTTC. This codes for CAISVGGSYNEQFF.

There are a few counts of this clonotype. The rearrangement links TRBV13 to TRBJ2-5; possible D gene TRBD2, 6 bases. Germline CDR1 reads PRHDT; CDR2 reads FYEKMQ (reference sequence). Deletions cut 5 bases from V and 5 bases from J, with 12 bases between. The CDR3 length is 13 residues. CDR3 in amino acids: CASSHGREETQYF. In nucleotides, the CDR3 is TGTGCCAGCAGCCATGGTCGGGAGGAGACCCAGTACTTC.

The CDR3 DNA sequence: TGCGCCAGCAGCTCCGTGCAGGGGGCTCGGGCTTTCTTT. Protein product: CASSSVQGARAFF. The chain has TRBV5-1 and TRBJ1-1; 8 bases are shared with TRBD1. This CDR3 has 13 amino acids. Germline values: CDR1 SGHRS, CDR2 YFSETQ. V was pared by 3 bases and J by 11 bases, with 9 bases of the junction left unmatched.

The J gene is TRBJ2-5, the V gene TRBV5-1; 15 bases are shared with TRBD2. Germline values: CDR1 SGHRS, CDR2 YFSETQ. The V gene end was trimmed by 3 bases and the J gene end by 11 bases; junction bases not matched to a gene: 23. This CDR3 is 20 amino acids long. CDR3 sequence: CASSSALPLRTSGGVNEQYF. In DNA, the CDR3 is TGCGCCAGCAGCTCCGCTTTGCCTCTCAGGACTAGCGGGGGGGTCAATGAGCAGTACTTC.